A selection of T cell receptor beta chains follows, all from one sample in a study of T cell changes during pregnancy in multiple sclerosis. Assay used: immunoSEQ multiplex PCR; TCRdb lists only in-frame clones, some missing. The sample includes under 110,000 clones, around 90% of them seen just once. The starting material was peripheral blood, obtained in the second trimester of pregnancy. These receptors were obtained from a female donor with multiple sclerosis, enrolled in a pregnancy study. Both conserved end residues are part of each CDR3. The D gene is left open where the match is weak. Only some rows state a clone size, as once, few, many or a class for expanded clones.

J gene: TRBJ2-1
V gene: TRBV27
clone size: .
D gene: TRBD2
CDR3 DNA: TGTGCCAGCAGTCCCCGGGGGACTAGGGCAATGGGTGAGCAGTTCTTC
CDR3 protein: CASSPRGTRAMGEQFF

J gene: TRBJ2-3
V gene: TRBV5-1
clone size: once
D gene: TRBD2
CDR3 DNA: TGCGCCAGCAGCTCCAGACTAGCGGGAATGGATACGCAGTATTTT
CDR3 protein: CASSSRLAGMDTQYF

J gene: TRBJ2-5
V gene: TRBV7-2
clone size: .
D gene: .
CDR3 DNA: TGTGCCAGCAGCTCCACAAGTGTTGGGACCCAGTACTTC
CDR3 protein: CASSSTSVGTQYF

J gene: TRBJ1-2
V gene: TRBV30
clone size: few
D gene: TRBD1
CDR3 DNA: TGTGCCTGGAGTGTAGGGGACAGTTATGGCTACACCTTC
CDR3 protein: CAWSVGDSYGYTF

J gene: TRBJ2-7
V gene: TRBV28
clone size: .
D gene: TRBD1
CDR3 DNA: TGTGCCAGCAGTCACGGACAGGATACCACCTACGAGCAGTACTTC
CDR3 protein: CASSHGQDTTYEQYF

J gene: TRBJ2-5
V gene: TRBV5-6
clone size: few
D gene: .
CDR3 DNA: TGTGCCAGCGGCGAGGGGCGGGAACAAGAGACCCAGTACTTC
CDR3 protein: CASGEGREQETQYF

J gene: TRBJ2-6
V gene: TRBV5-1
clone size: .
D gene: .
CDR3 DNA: TGCGCCAGCAGCTTGTGGGGGCCTGGGGCCAACGTCCTGACTTTC
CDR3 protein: CASSLWGPGANVLTF

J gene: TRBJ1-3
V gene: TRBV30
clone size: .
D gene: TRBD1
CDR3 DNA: TGTGCCTGGAGCCAATGGACGGGGACAGGGCTTTTCTCTGGAAACACCATATATTTT
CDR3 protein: CAWSQWTGTGLFSGNTIYF

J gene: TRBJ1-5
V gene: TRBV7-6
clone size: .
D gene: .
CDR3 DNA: TGTGCCAGCAGCCCCGCGGGGGGCGCGAGCAATCAGCCCCAGCATTTT
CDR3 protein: CASSPAGGASNQPQHF

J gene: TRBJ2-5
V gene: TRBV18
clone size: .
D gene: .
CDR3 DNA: TGTGCCAGCTCACCACTTGTCGGAGTCGAGACCCAGTACTTC
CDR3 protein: CASSPLVGVETQYF

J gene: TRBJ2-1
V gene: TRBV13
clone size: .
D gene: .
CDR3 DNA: TGTGCCAGCACCCCCGGAGACCTGTATGAGCAGTTCTTC
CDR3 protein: CASTPGDLYEQFF

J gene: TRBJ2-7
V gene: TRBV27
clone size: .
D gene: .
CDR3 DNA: TGTGCCAGCAGTTTCGACAGCTCCTACGAGCAGTACTTC
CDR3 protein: CASSFDSSYEQYF

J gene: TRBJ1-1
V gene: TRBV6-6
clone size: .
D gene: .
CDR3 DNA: TGTGCCAGCAGCCCCCTGGCCATAGGGAGCACTGAAGCTTTCTTT
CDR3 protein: CASSPLAIGSTEAFF

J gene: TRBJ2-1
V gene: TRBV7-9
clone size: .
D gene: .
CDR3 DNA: TGTGCCAGCAGCTTAGACCTGGGAGGATATGAGCAGTTCTTC
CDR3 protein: CASSLDLGGYEQFF

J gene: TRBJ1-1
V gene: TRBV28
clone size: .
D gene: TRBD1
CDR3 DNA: TGTGCCAGCAGTGACGGGACAGGGAACACTGAAGCTTTCTTT
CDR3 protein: CASSDGTGNTEAFF